The 22 T cell receptor beta chains below all came from one sample that was sequenced in a study of T-cell reconstitution after alpha-beta-depleted transplantation in children (dated by TCRdb to 2016 to 2018). The library relied on PCR. Sequenced on an Illumina HiSeq 2500. Molecular barcoding was employed in the preparation of TCR libraries, with unique molecular identifiers being used to normalize TCRbeta repertoire quantification. TCRdb passed the public sequencing reads through fastp at Q25 and MiXCR, retaining productive beta sequences. Rows merge per CDR3 protein into single entries with the most common DNA and genes. A total of some 590,000 distinct CDR3 sequences appear in this sample, 8% to 11% of them only once. The ten largest clones take up less than 5% of the sample. This specimen was PBMCs from the stem cell graft donor, taken from the stem cell graft. The receptor set was obtained from a human donor who donated a stem cell graft to a child with acute myeloid leukemia.

The chain is built from TRBV12-3 or TRBV12-4 and TRBJ1-3; TRBD1 is a possible D gene (6 bases). CDR3 length: 13 amino acids. V lost 3 bases to trimming and J lost 4 bases, with 7 bases between them. The CDR3 sequence: CASSLGGGNTIYF. DNA for the CDR3: TGTGCCAGCAGTTTGGGGGGCGGAAACACCATATATTTT.

This clonotype was counted a few times. The rearrangement joins TRBV28 to TRBJ2-5; perhaps TRBD1 as D (5 bases). The CDR3 has 17 residues. V lost 5 bases to trimming and J lost 3 bases, with 22 bases between them. Germline CDR1 is MDHEN and CDR2 is SYDVKM. CDR3 region: CASSTSLIAWGKETQYF. In DNA, the CDR3 is TGTGCCAGCAGTACCTCTCTGATTGCGTGGGGCAAAGAGACCCAGTACTTC.

This rearrangement joins TRBV7-9 to TRBJ2-7, with D unresolved. With 2 bases removed from V and 7 bases from J, the gap between germline ends came to 12 bases. This CDR3 has 13 amino acids. Germline values: CDR1 SEHNR, CDR2 FQNEAQ (reference sequence). Here the CDR3 DNA reads TGTGCCAGCAGCTTACCGGCAGGCGGAGAGCAGTACTTC. It encodes CASSLPAGGEQYF.

This clonotype has only a few counts. CDR3 bases: TGCGCCAGCAGCCAAGTCAATGGGGGACAAGAGACCCAGTACTTC. This encodes CASSQVNGGQETQYF. This rearrangement joins TRBV4-3 to TRBJ2-5; D might be TRBD1 or TRBD2, each matching 5 bases. Looked up from germline, CDR1 is LGHNA and CDR2 is YSLEER. V gave up 1 base and J gave up 2 bases, with 11 bases separating them. The CDR3 has 15 residues.

This clonotype was detected only a few times. The chain carries TRBV20-1 and TRBJ1-5, with D unresolved. The CDR3 has 13 residues. Germline CDR1 reads DFQATT; CDR2 reads SNEGSKA (reference sequence). Trimming took 5 bases from V and 0 from J, leaving 8 bases between them. Here the CDR3 DNA reads TGCAGTGCTCCCATTTATAGCAATCAGCCCCAGCATTTT. The encoded protein is CSAPIYSNQPQHF.

The sample holds many counts of this clonotype. This sequence joins TRBV29-1 and TRBJ2-7; tentatively, D is TRBD2 (7 bases). V dropped 2 bases and J dropped 3 bases, with 20 bases sitting between them. This CDR3 is 16 amino acids long. Germline V gene sequence: CDR1 SQVTM, CDR2 ANQGSEA. The DNA for the CDR3 is TGCAGCGTTGAACGAGGGGGGGGCAGGGCAGGCTACGAGCAGTACTTC. It encodes CSVERGGGRAGYEQYF.

This clonotype was counted many times. The chain has TRBV6-6 and TRBJ2-1; no firm D call. This CDR3 contains 12 residues. The germline gives CDR1 MNHNY, CDR2 SVGAGI (reference sequence). V lost 5 bases to trimming and J lost 8 bases, with 10 bases between them. The CDR3 reads CASSEVGYEQFF. The CDR3, as DNA: TGTGCCAGCAGTGAGGTAGGATATGAGCAGTTCTTC.

The J gene is TRBJ2-1, the V gene TRBV6-1; 10 bases fit TRBD2. The V gene's germline CDR1 is MNHNS and CDR2 SASEGT. The CDR3 spans 17 residues. J lost 9 bases, V lost 3 bases, and 14 bases had no gene match. The CDR3 DNA is TGTGCCAGCAGTGAGGAAGGGGTACTAGCGGGACTAGGTGAGCAGTTCTTC. Translation: CASSEEGVLAGLGEQFF.

This clonotype occurred a few times. This CDR3 is CASSYEFSGANVLTF. The CDR3 DNA reads TGTGCCAGCAGTTACGAGTTCTCTGGGGCCAACGTCCTGACTTTC. The rearrangement links TRBV12-3 or TRBV12-4 to TRBJ2-6; no clear D gene. The CDR3 is 15 residues long. With 4 bases removed from V and 0 bases from J, the gap between germline ends came to 7 bases.

This clonotype was seen only a few times. The chain is built from TRBV4-3 and TRBJ2-5, with D tentatively TRBD2 (7 bases). Trimming took off 3 bases at V and 5 bases at J, with 19 bases between the two ends. Per the germline V gene, CDR1 is LGHNA and CDR2 is YSLEER. The CDR3 covers 16 residues. CDR3 amino acids: CASSHYGGGSLETQYF. In nucleotides, the CDR3 is TGCGCCAGCAGCCACTATGGGGGCGGGAGCTTGGAGACCCAGTACTTC.

This clonotype occurred a few times. This sequence joins TRBV29-1 and TRBJ1-2, with unresolved D. The length of the CDR3 is 12 residues. Germline CDR1 reads SQVTM; CDR2 reads ANQGSEA. V gave up 3 bases and J gave up 1 base, with 6 bases separating them. CDR3: CSVDPSNYGYTF. Here the CDR3 DNA reads TGCAGCGTTGATCCGAGTAACTATGGCTACACCTTC.

This chain links TRBV27 with TRBJ2-4; a possible D gene is TRBD1 (6 bases). Trimming cost V 3 bases and J 6 bases, with 18 bases left between them. The CDR3 is 16 residues long. The germline V gene has CDR1 MNHEY and CDR2 SMNVEV (reference sequence). The CDR3 protein is CASSFRGTLPLNIQYF. The DNA for the CDR3 is TGTGCCAGCAGTTTCCGAGGGACACTTCCTTTAAACATTCAGTACTTC.

The V gene is TRBV12-3 or TRBV12-4, the J gene TRBJ1-2; no clear D gene. Trimming cost V 6 bases and J 12 bases, with 14 bases left between them. This CDR3 comprises 11 residues. Here the CDR3 DNA reads TGTGCCAGCAGGGAGGGCGGGATCCACACCTTC. Protein sequence: CASREGGIHTF.

The CDR3 sequence: CASSRPNRTGVYNEQFF. The CDR3, as DNA: TGCGCCAGCAGCCGCCCAAACCGGACAGGGGTCTACAATGAGCAGTTCTTC. The chain recombines TRBV4-3 with TRBJ2-1, with 9 bases that match TRBD1. Trimming removed 4 bases from V and 3 bases from J; junction bases left unmatched: 10. Germline loops: CDR1 LGHNA, CDR2 YSLEER. The CDR3 loop spans 17 amino acids.

The rearrangement joins TRBV2 to TRBJ2-1; 13 bases are a match to TRBD2. Germline loops: CDR1 SNHLY, CDR2 FYNNEI. The V and J ends lost 6 bases and 3 bases, in that order; junction bases with no gene match: 5. The CDR3 covers 16 residues. The CDR3 nucleotides are TGTGCCAGCAGGCCACTAGCGGGAGGGGACTACAATGAGCAGTTCTTC. This sequence encodes CASRPLAGGDYNEQFF. The variable domain in full, with the rest retrieved from reference TRBV2 and TRBJ2-1, is EPEVTQTPSHQVTQMGQEVILRCVPISNHLYFYWYRQILGQKVEFLVSFYNNEISEKSEIFDDQFSVERPDGSNFTLKIRSTKLEDSAMYFCASRPLAGGDYNEQFFGPGTRLTVL.

This clonotype appeared a few times. This chain uses TRBV5-1 with TRBJ2-5; D gene ambiguous. Germline V gene lookup returns CDR1 SGHRS and CDR2 YFSETQ. The CDR3 runs to 10 residues. Trimming took 6 bases from V and 4 from J, leaving 4 bases between them. Here the CDR3 reads CASTLETQYF. As DNA, the CDR3 is TGCGCCAGCACCCTAGAGACCCAGTACTTC.

V usage is TRBV6-2 or TRBV6-3 and J usage is TRBJ1-4, with 8 nucleotides matching TRBD1. Germline V CDR1 and CDR2: MNHEY, SVGEGT. The ends lost 6 bases at V and 3 bases at J; junction bases unmatched: 9. This CDR3 spans 16 amino acids. The CDR3 here is CASRSTGDLANEKLFF. CDR3 DNA sequence: TGTGCCAGCAGATCGACAGGGGACTTGGCTAATGAAAAACTGTTTTTT.

The J gene is TRBJ2-5, the V gene TRBV6-1; 7 bases agree with TRBD2. Germline values: CDR1 MNHNS, CDR2 SASEGT. Trimming took 8 bases from V and 3 from J; bases not matched to a gene: 12. CDR3 length equals 15 residues. The DNA of the CDR3 is TGTGCCAGCCTTGGACTAGGTTGGGGGAAAGAGACCCAGTACTTC. This translates into CASLGLGWGKETQYF.

This clonotype was detected a few times. This rearrangement joins TRBV14 to TRBJ2-1; possible D gene TRBD1, 5 bases. Germline V gene lookup returns CDR1 SGHDN and CDR2 FVKESK. This CDR3 region has 12 residues. V was pared by 8 bases and J by 9 bases, with 14 bases between. The CDR3 is CASSSGIGEQFF. The CDR3 nucleotides read TGTGCCAGCTCCTCAGGGATTGGTGAGCAGTTCTTC.

The chain recombines TRBV12-3 or TRBV12-4 with TRBJ2-1, with 10 bases matching TRBD2. The CDR3 is 17 amino acids. With 2 bases clipped from V and 8 bases from J, the junction kept 12 bases outside the gene matches. The CDR3 is CASSLRLAGDLVDEQFF. The DNA for the CDR3 is TGTGCCAGCAGTTTAAGGCTAGCGGGAGATCTAGTCGATGAGCAGTTCTTC.

This clonotype was detected ten times or more. The rearrangement uses TRBV12-3 or TRBV12-4 and TRBJ1-4, with 9 bases identical to TRBD1. This CDR3 has 18 amino acids. After removal of 3 bases from V and 0 bases from J, the junction contained 8 bases not matched to a gene. The CDR3 DNA follows: TGTGCCAGCAGTTTGTCGACAGGGGGTACCGCAACTAATGAAAAACTGTTTTTT. Protein: CASSLSTGGTATNEKLFF.

This clonotype was found a few times. The genes are TRBV20-1 and TRBJ2-6; tentative D call: TRBD2 (6 bases). This CDR3 contains 17 residues. V lost 5 bases, J lost 3 bases, and 20 bases lay in between. The V gene's germline CDR1 is DFQATT and CDR2 SNEGSKA (reference sequence). The CDR3 region has the DNA TGCAGTGCTTCCCCCAGACTAGAACTTGGTGGGGCCAACGTCCTGACTTTC. It codes for CSASPRLELGGANVLTF.